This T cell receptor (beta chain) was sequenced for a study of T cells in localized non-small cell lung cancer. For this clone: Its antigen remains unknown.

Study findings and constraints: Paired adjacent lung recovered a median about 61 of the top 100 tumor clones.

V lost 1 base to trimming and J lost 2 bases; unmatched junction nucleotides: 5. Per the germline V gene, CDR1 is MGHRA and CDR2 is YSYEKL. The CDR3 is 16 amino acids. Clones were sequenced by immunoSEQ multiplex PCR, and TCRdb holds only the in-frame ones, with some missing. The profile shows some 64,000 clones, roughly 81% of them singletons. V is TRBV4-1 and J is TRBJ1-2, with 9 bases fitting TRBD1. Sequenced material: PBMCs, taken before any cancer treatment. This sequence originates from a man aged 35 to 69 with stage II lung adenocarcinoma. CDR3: CASSQAPGQGNYGYTF. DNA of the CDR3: TGCGCCAGCAGCCAAGCTCCGGGACAGGGAAACTATGGCTACACCTTC.